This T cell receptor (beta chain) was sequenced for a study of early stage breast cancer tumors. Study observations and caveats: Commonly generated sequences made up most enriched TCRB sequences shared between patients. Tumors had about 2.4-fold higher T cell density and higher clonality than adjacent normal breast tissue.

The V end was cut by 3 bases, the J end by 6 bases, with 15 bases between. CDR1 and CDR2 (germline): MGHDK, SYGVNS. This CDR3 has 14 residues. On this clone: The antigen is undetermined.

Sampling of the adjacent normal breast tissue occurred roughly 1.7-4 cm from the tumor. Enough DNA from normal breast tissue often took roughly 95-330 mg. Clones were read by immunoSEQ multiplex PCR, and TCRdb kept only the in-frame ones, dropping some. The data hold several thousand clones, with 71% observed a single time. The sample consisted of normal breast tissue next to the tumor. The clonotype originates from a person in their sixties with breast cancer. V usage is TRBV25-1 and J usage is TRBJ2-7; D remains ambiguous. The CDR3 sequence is CASSESSVVAEQYF. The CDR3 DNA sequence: TGTGCCAGCAGTGAGTCGTCGGTCGTAGCCGAGCAGTACTTC.